The rows below give T cell receptor beta chains drawn from one sample of a study of cytomegalovirus exposure and HLA in healthy donors. Profiling relied on immunoSEQ multiplex PCR, and the TCRdb table lists in-frame clones only, not all of them. This sample has around 140,000 clones, with more than 60% found just once. Sample: PBMCs. These receptors originate from a man aged 40-49 years in good health and CMV-seronegative. CDR3s include the opening cysteine and the closing phenylalanine or tryptophan. A D gene is named only where the DNA matches it firmly. Size is stated for part of the rows, as once, few or many counts, or as a class when the clone is expanded.

D: .; V: TRBV7-8; J: TRBJ1-1; size: .; CDR3: CASSPGAWGTEAFF; DNA: TGTGCCAGCAGCCCAGGGGCTTGGGGCACTGAAGCTTTCTTT
D: .; V: TRBV4-3; J: TRBJ2-2; size: .; CDR3: CASSQGGGLVGSGELFF; DNA: TGCGCCAGCAGCCAAGGTGGAGGCCTAGTAGGCTCCGGGGAGCTGTTTTTT
D: .; V: TRBV5-5; J: TRBJ1-5; size: once; CDR3: CASSLLGGGDQPQHF; DNA: TGTGCCAGCAGCTTACTGGGAGGGGGTGATCAGCCCCAGCATTTT
D: .; V: TRBV19; J: TRBJ1-5; size: .; CDR3: CASSINSGSQPQHF; DNA: TGTGCCAGTAGTATAAATTCCGGGTCCCAGCCCCAGCATTTT
D: TRBD1; V: TRBV10-3; J: TRBJ1-2; size: .; CDR3: CAINGQGNNYGYTF; DNA: TGTGCCATCAACGGACAGGGCAATAACTATGGCTACACCTTC
D: TRBD2; V: TRBV14; J: TRBJ2-3; size: .; CDR3: CASSLRRLAGGLTDTQYF; DNA: TGTGCCAGCAGCCTACGACGCCTAGCGGGGGGGTTGACAGATACGCAGTATTTT
D: TRBD1; V: TRBV13; J: TRBJ2-7; size: .; CDR3: CASSLGGTGGSSYEQYF; DNA: TGTGCCAGCAGCTTGGGGGGGACAGGGGGCTCGTCCTACGAGCAGTACTTC
D: .; V: TRBV7-8; J: TRBJ2-1; size: .; CDR3: CASSLLSGGLSYNEQFF; DNA: TGTGCCAGCAGCTTACTGTCGGGGGGCCTCTCCTACAATGAGCAGTTCTTC
D: .; V: TRBV5-4; J: TRBJ2-2; size: once; CDR3: CASSPQTSGGELFF; DNA: TGTGCCAGCAGCCCCCAAACCTCGGGAGGGGAGCTGTTTTTT
D: .; V: TRBV7-9; J: TRBJ1-6; size: .; CDR3: CASSPGGRPLHF; DNA: TGTGCCAGCAGCCCGGGGGGGCGGCCCCTCCACTTT
D: .; V: TRBV7-2; J: TRBJ2-1; size: .; CDR3: CASSSLGLPRQFF; DNA: TGTGCCAGCAGCTCGCTCGGACTTCCTCGTCAGTTCTTC
D: TRBD1; V: TRBV19; J: TRBJ2-7; size: few; CDR3: CASSSPGQGVDEQYF; DNA: TGTGCCAGTAGTTCTCCGGGACAGGGGGTTGACGAGCAGTACTTC
D: TRBD1; V: TRBV11-2; J: TRBJ2-7; size: once; CDR3: CASSLVTGAAYEQYF; DNA: TGTGCCAGCAGCTTAGTCACAGGGGCCGCCTACGAGCAGTACTTC
D: TRBD1; V: TRBV7-9; J: TRBJ2-7; size: .; CDR3: CASSYEGAYSYEQYF; DNA: TGTGCCAGCAGCTACGAGGGGGCCTACTCCTACGAGCAGTACTTC
D: .; V: TRBV29-1; J: TRBJ1-3; size: .; CDR3: CSVYGASPGNTIYF; DNA: TGCAGCGTTTATGGGGCATCCCCTGGAAACACCATATATTTT
D: .; V: TRBV4-3; J: TRBJ2-6; size: .; CDR3: CASSPHISGANVLTF; DNA: TGCGCCAGCAGCCCCCACATCTCTGGGGCCAACGTCCTGACTTTC
D: .; V: TRBV10-1; J: TRBJ1-3; size: .; CDR3: CASRDDSAGNTIYF; DNA: TGCGCCAGCAGAGACGACAGCGCTGGAAACACCATATATTTT
D: .; V: TRBV5-4; J: TRBJ2-3; size: once; CDR3: CASSLWSYGDTQYF; DNA: TGTGCCAGCAGCTTGTGGTCATACGGAGATACGCAGTATTTT
D: .; V: TRBV5-1; J: TRBJ1-4; size: .; CDR3: CASSLVQGSNEKLFF; DNA: TGCGCCAGCAGCTTGGTTCAGGGATCTAATGAAAAACTGTTTTTT
D: TRBD2; V: TRBV5-4; J: TRBJ2-5; size: .; CDR3: CASSSRGGWQETQYF; DNA: TGTGCCAGCAGCTCCCGGGGGGGTTGGCAAGAGACCCAGTACTTC
D: .; V: TRBV5-8; J: TRBJ1-5; size: .; CDR3: CASSPRTASNQPQHF; DNA: TGTGCCAGCAGCCCTCGGACAGCGAGCAATCAGCCCCAGCATTTT
D: TRBD2; V: TRBV7-9; J: TRBJ2-5; size: .; CDR3: CASSPRLAGASQETQYF; DNA: TGTGCCAGCAGCCCTCGGTTAGCGGGGGCATCCCAAGAGACCCAGTACTTC
D: .; V: TRBV6-6; J: TRBJ2-5; size: .; CDR3: CASSPYQQKETQYF; DNA: TGTGCCAGCAGCCCCTATCAACAGAAAGAGACCCAGTACTTC
D: .; V: TRBV29-1; J: TRBJ1-5; size: .; CDR3: CSVGGINQPQHF; DNA: TGCAGCGTTGGAGGTATCAATCAGCCCCAGCATTTT
D: .; V: TRBV5-1; J: TRBJ1-6; size: few; CDR3: CASSYGENSPLHF; DNA: TGCGCCAGCTCCTACGGAGAAAATTCACCCCTCCACTTT
D: .; V: TRBV28; J: TRBJ2-7; size: .; CDR3: CASSLRGSYEQYF; DNA: TGTGCCAGCAGTTTAAGGGGGAGCTACGAGCAGTACTTC
D: .; V: TRBV9; J: TRBJ2-3; size: .; CDR3: CASSGTSTDTQYF; DNA: TGTGCCAGCAGCGGGACTAGCACAGATACGCAGTATTTT
D: .; V: TRBV7-2; J: TRBJ1-6; size: .; CDR3: CASSFLGGLGDSPLHF; DNA: TGTGCCAGCAGCTTCCTCGGGGGATTGGGGGATTCACCCCTCCACTTT
D: .; V: TRBV2; J: TRBJ1-5; size: once; CDR3: CASSPIIDSLSSNQPQHF; DNA: TGTGCCAGCAGTCCCATTATTGACAGCCTTTCTAGCAATCAGCCCCAGCATTTT
D: .; V: TRBV29-1; J: TRBJ1-2; size: few; CDR3: CSAPGVNYGYTF; DNA: TGCAGCGCTCCGGGGGTTAACTATGGCTACACCTTC
D: TRBD1; V: TRBV4-3; J: TRBJ2-7; size: .; CDR3: CASSSRDSSYEQYF; DNA: TGCGCCAGCAGCTCCCGGGACAGCTCCTACGAGCAGTACTTC
D: .; V: TRBV15; J: TRBJ2-1; size: .; CDR3: CATSTGGSEQFF; DNA: TGTGCCACCAGCACCGGCGGGTCAGAGCAGTTCTTC
D: .; V: TRBV6-5; J: TRBJ1-1; size: .; CDR3: CASSYGRNTEAFF; DNA: TGTGCCAGCAGTTACGGCCGGAACACTGAAGCTTTCTTT
D: TRBD2; V: TRBV18; J: TRBJ2-7; size: .; CDR3: CASSPRTSGTYEQYF; DNA: TGTGCCAGCTCACCAAGGACTAGCGGTACCTACGAGCAGTACTTC
D: TRBD1; V: TRBV25-1; J: TRBJ1-4; size: .; CDR3: CASSESVRGPNEKLFF; DNA: TGTGCCAGCAGTGAATCGGTGAGGGGGCCTAATGAAAAACTGTTTTTT
D: .; V: TRBV11-2; J: TRBJ2-7; size: once; CDR3: CASSLARDTEFSYEQYF; DNA: TGTGCCAGCAGCTTAGCCCGGGACACCGAATTCTCCTACGAGCAGTACTTC
D: .; V: TRBV7-2; J: TRBJ1-1; size: .; CDR3: CASSPRSGNTEAFF; DNA: TGTGCCAGCAGCCCGAGGTCGGGGAACACTGAAGCTTTCTTT
D: TRBD1; V: TRBV6-1; J: TRBJ2-7; size: few; CDR3: CASSWTGTYEQYF; DNA: TGTGCCAGCAGTTGGACAGGGACCTACGAGCAGTACTTC
D: .; V: TRBV5-1; J: TRBJ2-3; size: .; CDR3: CASSPSPQGNGPDTQYF; DNA: TGCGCCAGCAGCCCATCCCCGCAGGGGAACGGACCAGATACGCAGTATTTT
D: TRBD1; V: TRBV6-4; J: TRBJ1-2; size: .; CDR3: CASSRDRGNSGYTF; DNA: TGTGCCAGCAGTCGGGACAGGGGAAACAGTGGCTACACCTTC
D: .; V: TRBV15; J: TRBJ2-7; size: .; CDR3: CTTSSSGGNSPYEQYF; DNA: TGTACCACCAGCAGTAGTGGTGGTAACAGCCCCTACGAGCAGTACTTC
D: TRBD2; V: TRBV7-2; J: TRBJ2-5; size: .; CDR3: CASSLRLAGQETQYF; DNA: TGTGCCAGCAGCCTAAGACTAGCGGGGCAAGAGACCCAGTACTTC
D: .; V: TRBV7-9; J: TRBJ2-3; size: .; CDR3: CASTFFRPAGPSTDTQYF; DNA: TGTGCCAGCACCTTTTTTAGACCAGCGGGCCCGAGCACAGATACGCAGTATTTT
D: TRBD1; V: TRBV5-1; J: TRBJ2-1; size: .; CDR3: CASSFRTGVYNEQFF; DNA: TGCGCCAGCAGCTTTAGGACAGGGGTCTACAATGAGCAGTTCTTC
D: .; V: TRBV4-1; J: TRBJ1-1; size: few; CDR3: CASSQDIQYNTEAFF; DNA: TGCGCCAGCAGCCAAGATATTCAGTATAACACTGAAGCTTTCTTT
D: TRBD2; V: TRBV5-1; J: TRBJ2-1; size: few; CDR3: CASSSSGGAPPEQFF; DNA: TGCGCCAGCAGCTCCAGCGGGGGGGCCCCCCCTGAGCAGTTCTTC
D: .; V: TRBV19; J: TRBJ2-4; size: .; CDR3: CASSINPGLAKNIQYF; DNA: TGTGCCAGTAGTATTAATCCGGGACTAGCCAAAAACATTCAGTACTTC
D: TRBD1; V: TRBV7-2; J: TRBJ1-1; size: few; CDR3: CASSLAPGQGAMNTEAFF; DNA: TGTGCCAGCAGCTTAGCTCCCGGACAGGGGGCCATGAACACTGAAGCTTTCTTT
D: .; V: TRBV7-9; J: TRBJ1-6; size: .; CDR3: CASSPTAGVHNSPLHF; DNA: TGTGCCAGCAGCCCAACCGCAGGGGTGCATAATTCACCCCTCCACTTT
D: .; V: TRBV9; J: TRBJ1-1; size: .; CDR3: CASSLHTGLNTEAFF; DNA: TGTGCCAGCAGCCTACACACAGGGCTGAACACTGAAGCTTTCTTT
D: .; V: TRBV28; J: TRBJ2-5; size: .; CDR3: CASSTGETQYF; DNA: TGTGCCAGCAGTACAGGGGAGACCCAGTACTTC
D: TRBD1; V: TRBV6-1; J: TRBJ1-2; size: few; CDR3: CASSSGGGYGYTF; DNA: TGTGCCAGCAGTTCAGGGGGCGGGTATGGCTACACCTTC
D: .; V: TRBV19; J: TRBJ2-5; size: .; CDR3: CASSLESGIPDVRRETQYF; DNA: TGTGCCAGTAGCCTTGAGAGCGGCATCCCGGACGTTCGGCGGGAGACCCAGTACTTC
D: .; V: TRBV7-8; J: TRBJ1-4; size: .; CDR3: CASSLPGLGRGGEKLFF; DNA: TGTGCCAGCAGCTTACCGGGGCTAGGGAGGGGAGGTGAAAAACTGTTTTTT
D: .; V: TRBV6-5; J: TRBJ1-1; size: few; CDR3: CASSYLLTGNTEAFF; DNA: TGTGCCAGCAGTTACCTCCTTACAGGGAACACTGAAGCTTTCTTT
D: .; V: TRBV6-4; J: TRBJ1-5; size: few; CDR3: CASTPGADSNQPQHF; DNA: TGTGCCAGCACCCCTGGGGCCGACAGCAATCAGCCCCAGCATTTT
D: .; V: TRBV5-1; J: TRBJ1-1; size: .; CDR3: CASSWGGSRGNTEAFF; DNA: TGCGCCAGCAGCTGGGGAGGGTCCCGGGGGAACACTGAAGCTTTCTTT
D: .; V: TRBV6-6; J: TRBJ1-6; size: few; CDR3: CASSYSDNSPLHF; DNA: TGTGCCAGCAGTTACTCCGATAATTCACCCCTCCACTTT